The 30 T cell receptor beta chains below were found in one sample sequenced in a study of shared clonotypes between healthy human individuals. TCRdb keeps only in-frame clones here, not all; method: immunoSEQ multiplex PCR. The sample yields fewer than 850,000 clones, approximately 79% seen once. What was sequenced was memory CD4+ T cells sorted from blood. Subset: CD45RA-negative fraction. The source of these receptors is a woman aged 25 to 45 in good health.

J is TRBJ2-7 and V is TRBV5-1, with TRBD2 identical over 7 bases. This CDR3 comprises 14 residues. Per the germline V gene, CDR1 is SGHRS and CDR2 is YFSETQ. V shed 1 base, J shed 6 bases, and the junction held 7 bases outside the gene matches. The CDR3 coding sequence is TGCGCCAGCAGCTTGTTCGGGGGAGGGACCGAGCAGTACTTC. Its protein is CASSLFGGGTEQYF.

V is TRBV7-2 and J is TRBJ2-7, with TRBD2 as a possible D gene (6 bases). The V gene's germline CDR1 is SGHTA and CDR2 FQGNSA. The CDR3 length is 15 residues. Trimming cost V 5 bases and J 5 bases, with 19 bases left between them. The CDR3 region has the DNA TGTGCCAGCAGCCGACCTCCGGGACTGGTCGACGAGCAGTACTTC. It specifies CASSRPPGLVDEQYF.

V and J are TRBV28 and TRBJ2-5, with D tentatively TRBD1 (5 bases). This CDR3 is built from 14 residues. Trimming pared 2 bases from V and 1 base from J, leaving 8 bases between. The germline V gene has CDR1 MDHEN and CDR2 SYDVKM. The CDR3: CASSLIQVQETQYF. CDR3 bases: TGTGCCAGCAGTTTAATACAGGTCCAAGAGACCCAGTACTTC.

Comment on this clone: This specimen includes other DNA sequences encoding the same CDR3. The V call is TRBV28, the J call TRBJ2-7; 14 positions match TRBD2. Trimming cost V 0 bases and J 3 bases; bases outside gene matches: 1. The V gene's germline CDR1 is MDHEN and CDR2 SYDVKM. The CDR3 is 16 amino acids. Here the CDR3 reads CASSLWGTSGSYEQYF. CDR3 coding DNA: TGTGCCAGCAGTTTATGGGGGACTAGCGGGAGCTACGAGCAGTACTTC.

For this clone: This CDR3 is also generated by other DNA sequences in the sample. This sequence joins TRBV5-4 and TRBJ2-7; 10 nucleotides align to TRBD2. J gave up 3 bases and V 0 bases, and 3 bases lay outside the gene matches. The CDR3 sequence is 15 residues long. Looked up from germline, CDR1 is SGHNT and CDR2 is YYREEE (reference sequence). CDR3 in amino acids: CASSLGGTSVYEQYF. The DNA of the CDR3 is TGTGCCAGCAGCTTGGGGGGGACTAGCGTCTACGAGCAGTACTTC.

J is TRBJ2-7 and V is TRBV11-3; D uncertain. The CDR3 sequence is 15 residues long. Trimming took off 5 bases at V and 2 bases at J, with 16 bases between the two ends. Germline CDR1 SGHNT, CDR2 YENEEA. The CDR3 DNA reads as TGTGCCAGCAGCGCTGCCTCAAGTTTTCCCTACGAGCAGTACTTC. This encodes CASSAASSFPYEQYF.

The J gene is TRBJ1-2, the V gene TRBV28, with 10 nucleotides matching TRBD1. The junction had 13 bases not matched to a gene; V was cut back by 4 bases and J by 8 bases. The CDR3 totals 16 residues. From germline, CDR1 is MDHEN and CDR2 SYDVKM. CDR3 sequence (DNA): TGTGCCAGCAGTTCCAGGGACAGGGGCCTTCTCAGGGGCTACACCTTC. It codes for CASSSRDRGLLRGYTF.

The rearrangement uses TRBV14 and TRBJ2-1, with D perhaps TRBD2 (6 bases). CDR3 length: 15 amino acids. Germline CDR1 is SGHDN and CDR2 is FVKESK. The ends were cut back, 3 bases at V and 0 bases at J, with 9 bases in the middle. The CDR3 reads CASSHSGSSYNEQFF. CDR3 nucleotides: TGTGCCAGCAGCCACAGCGGGTCCTCCTACAATGAGCAGTTCTTC.

The chain employs TRBV28 and TRBJ1-1, with TRBD1 matching 7 bases. Germline loops: CDR1 MDHEN, CDR2 SYDVKM. The CDR3 loop spans 16 amino acids. The V and J ends lost 6 bases and 7 bases, in that order; junction bases with no gene match: 17. CDR3 sequence reads: CASSPGSRTGNDEAFF. The CDR3 DNA is TGTGCCAGCAGCCCCGGCTCGCGGACAGGTAATGATGAAGCTTTCTTT.

This clone was seen more than once but under ten times. V and J are TRBV11-1 and TRBJ1-3; D remains unclear. The CDR3 covers 14 residues. Trimming stripped 3 bases from V and 2 bases from J, with 8 bases between. Germline values: CDR1 SGHAT, CDR2 FQDESV (reference sequence). The CDR3 nucleotides read TGTGCCAGCAGCTTGGCATTCCCTGGAAACACCATATATTTT. Protein sequence: CASSLAFPGNTIYF.

The chain carries TRBV5-1 and TRBJ2-5; 7 bases line up with TRBD2. Unmatched junction bases numbered 10, after V lost 0 bases and J lost 2 bases. This CDR3 comprises 17 residues. The germline gives CDR1 SGHRS, CDR2 YFSETQ. The DNA for the CDR3 is TGCGCCAGCAGCTTGGGATTGGGGAGGGCCTCACAAGAGACCCAGTACTTC. It is translated as CASSLGLGRASQETQYF.

This chain links TRBV28 with TRBJ2-5; weak D call: TRBD1 (6 bases). Germline assignment: CDR1 MDHEN and CDR2 SYDVKM. The CDR3 loop spans 15 amino acids. The V gene lost 2 bases and the J gene lost 5 bases, with 15 bases spanning the gap. CDR3 DNA: TGTGCCAGCAGTTTAGGGGGCGAGCTCGCTGAGACCCAGTACTTC. Translated: CASSLGGELAETQYF.

CDR3 loop: CATSRDLGTRAGEQFF. CDR3 coding DNA: TGTGCCACCAGCAGAGATTTAGGGACTAGAGCGGGTGAGCAGTTCTTC. J is TRBJ2-1 and V is TRBV15, with 8 positions matching TRBD2. J was trimmed by 9 bases and V by 0 bases; bases with no gene match: 10. Germline V gene data show CDR1 as LNHNV and CDR2 as YYDKDF (reference sequence). This CDR3 spans 16 amino acids.

The rearrangement links TRBV9 to TRBJ1-1, with a tentative D call TRBD1 (6 bases). Trimming cost V 5 bases and J 1 base, with 15 bases left between them. The CDR3 totals 15 residues. The germline CDR1 and CDR2 sequences are SGDLS and YYNGEE. In nucleotides, the CDR3 is TGTGCCAGCAGACCCGCGGGGGGACAGAACACTGAAGCTTTCTTT. Protein sequence: CASRPAGGQNTEAFF.

This clone was observed a handful of times. The CDR3 loop reads CASSGREDTGELFF. Written as DNA, the CDR3 is TGTGCCAGCAGTGGTCGGGAGGACACCGGGGAGCTGTTTTTT. The chain carries TRBV6-1 and TRBJ2-2; 7 bases are a match to TRBD2. Germline lookup yields CDR1 MNHNS and CDR2 SASEGT. The CDR3 consists of 14 residues. The junction had 2 bases not matched to a gene; V was cut back by 4 bases and J by 3 bases.

The chain employs TRBV4-1 and TRBJ2-1, with unresolved D. V was clipped by 4 bases and J by 5 bases, with 3 bases between them. The CDR3 is 11 residues long. Germline CDR1 is MGHRA and CDR2 is YSYEKL. CDR3 nucleotide sequence: TGCGCCAGCAGCCGCCACAATGAGCAGTTCTTC. Translated: CASSRHNEQFF.

The J gene is TRBJ1-2, the V gene TRBV27; TRBD1 aligns across 9 bases. Germline trimming cut 10 bases from V and 5 bases from J; bases unmatched to any gene: 8. The CDR3 runs 13 residues. From germline, CDR1 is MNHEY and CDR2 SMNVEV (reference sequence). DNA of the CDR3: TGTGCCACCGGGACAGGGAAAGGTTATGGCTACACCTTC. Amino acids: CATGTGKGYGYTF.

The chain joins TRBV11-1 to TRBJ2-1; TRBD2 agrees at 13 bases. V lost 2 bases and J lost 9; bases outside the gene matches: 10. The germline gives CDR1 SGHAT, CDR2 FQDESV (reference sequence). CDR3 size: 17 residues. For the CDR3, the DNA is TGTGCCAGCAGCTTAAAGCGACCGGGACTAGCGGGAAGTGAGCAGTTCTTC. Amino acids: CASSLKRPGLAGSEQFF. Full variable domain (remainder filled in from reference TRBV11-1 and TRBJ2-1): EAEVAQSPRYKITEKSQAVAFWCDPISGHATLYWYRQILGQGPELLVQFQDESVVDDSQLPKDRFSAERLKGVDSTLKIQPAELGDSAMYLCASSLKRPGLAGSEQFFGPGTRLTVL.

This clone was recorded only once. The chain carries TRBV19 and TRBJ1-1; TRBD1 aligns across 7 bases. V was clipped by 6 bases and J by 1 base; unmatched bases: 8. Germline CDR1 LNHDA, CDR2 SQIVND (reference sequence). The length of the CDR3 is 15 residues. The DNA of the CDR3 is TGTGCCAGTAGGACTACCCGGGACAGGAACACTGAAGCTTTCTTT. As protein: CASRTTRDRNTEAFF.

The rearrangement joins TRBV6-5 to TRBJ2-1, with 8 bases aligning to TRBD2. Trimming cost V 10 bases and J 2 bases; bases outside gene matches: 4. Germline-derived CDR1 and CDR2 are MNHEY and SVGAGI. The CDR3 consists of 13 residues. The CDR3 is CATSGSPYNEQFF. CDR3 DNA sequence: TGTGCCACCAGCGGGAGCCCCTACAATGAGCAGTTCTTC.

This sequence joins TRBV7-9 and TRBJ2-2; D unclear. The length of the CDR3 is 16 residues. The V and J ends lost 5 bases and 0 bases respectively, with 13 bases between them. The germline V gene has CDR1 SEHNR and CDR2 FQNEAQ (reference sequence). In DNA form, the CDR3 reads TGTGCCAGCAGCGATAGGTGGGCGGCGAACACCGGGGAGCTGTTTTTT. Amino acid sequence: CASSDRWAANTGELFF.

In this sample, this clone turned up a few times. The J gene is TRBJ2-5, the V gene TRBV25-1; D possibly corresponds to TRBD1 (6 bases). CDR3 length equals 11 residues. Germline lookup yields CDR1 MGHDK and CDR2 SYGVNS. V was pared by 8 bases and J by 4 bases, with 8 bases between. This chain's CDR3 is CASRGGETQYF. CDR3 nucleotide sequence: TGTGCCAGCCGAGGGGGAGAGACCCAGTACTTC. Full variable domain (missing parts from reference TRBV25-1 and TRBJ2-5): EADIYQTPRYLVIGTGKKITLECSQTMGHDKMYWYQQDPGMELHLIHYSYGVNSTEKGDLSSESTVSRIRTEHFPLTLESARPSHTSQYLCASRGGETQYFGPGTRLLVL.

The rearrangement uses TRBV30 and TRBJ1-5; 7 nucleotides match TRBD1. This CDR3 region has 15 residues. From germline, CDR1 is GTSNPN and CDR2 SVGIG (reference sequence). The V segment lost 1 base and the J segment 1 base; nucleotides outside the gene matches: 4. CDR3 in DNA: TGTGCCTGGAGTGAGGGACAGACCAGCAATCAGCCCCAGCATTTT. Amino acid sequence: CAWSEGQTSNQPQHF. The full variable domain, its missing parts supplied by reference TRBV30 and TRBJ1-5, is SQTIHQWPATLVQPVGSPLSLECTVEGTSNPNLYWYRQAAGRGLQLLFYSVGIGQISSEVPQNLSASRPQDRQFILSSKKLLLSDSGFYLCAWSEGQTSNQPQHFGDGTRLSIL.

Remarks on this clone: A much more abundant neighbour one base away suggests this may be a read error. The chain has TRBV11-2 and TRBJ2-5; no firm D call. The germline V and J ends were trimmed by 2 bases and 1 base, with 8 bases remaining between them. This CDR3 has 14 residues. The germline V gene encodes CDR1 SGHAT and CDR2 FQNNGV. CDR3 loop: CASSLNTVQETQYF. CDR3 nucleotides: TGTGCCAGCAGCTTAAACACAGTCCAAGAGACCCAGTACTTC.

The V gene is TRBV7-8, the J gene TRBJ2-5; D is unclear. The V gene's germline CDR1 is SGHVS and CDR2 FQNEAQ. This CDR3 has 16 residues. With 1 base removed from V and 0 bases from J, the gap between germline ends came to 12 bases. The chain's CDR3 is CASSLVRIGYQETQYF. As DNA, the CDR3 is TGTGCCAGCAGCTTAGTTCGGATAGGCTACCAAGAGACCCAGTACTTC.

The gene calls are TRBV7-2 and TRBJ2-7; D is unresolved. The V end was cut by 3 bases, the J end by 1 base, with 7 bases between. Germline CDR1 reads SGHTA; CDR2 reads FQGNSA. The CDR3 is 13 amino acids. The CDR3 is CASSFQESYEQYF. The CDR3 DNA follows: TGTGCCAGCAGCTTCCAAGAGTCCTACGAGCAGTACTTC.

V usage is TRBV6-6 and J usage is TRBJ2-7; D possibly corresponds to TRBD2 (6 bases). V shed 2 bases and J shed 1 base, with 9 bases lying between them. CDR1 and CDR2 (germline): MNHNY, SVGAGI (reference sequence). CDR3 length equals 14 residues. In DNA form, the CDR3 reads TGTGCCAGCAGTTACGGGACTCGATCCTACGAGCAGTACTTC. Its protein is CASSYGTRSYEQYF.

The V gene is TRBV7-9, the J gene TRBJ1-1, with D perhaps matching TRBD1 (6 bases). The CDR3 is 16 amino acids. CDR1 and CDR2 (germline): SEHNR, FQNEAQ (reference sequence). V lost 3 bases and J lost 6, with 20 bases in between. CDR3 region: CASSFPPGGRGAEAFF. The CDR3 DNA reads TGTGCCAGCAGCTTCCCCCCGGGGGGGCGCGGGGCTGAAGCTTTCTTT. The variable domain in full, with the rest retrieved from reference TRBV7-9 and TRBJ1-1, is DTGVSQNPRHKITKRGQNVTFRCDPISEHNRLYWYRQTLGQGPEFLTYFQNEAQLEKSRLLSDRFSAERPKGSFSTLEIQRTEQGDSAMYLCASSFPPGGRGAEAFFGQGTRLTVV.

V gene TRBV28 combines with J gene TRBJ2-5, with D perhaps TRBD1 or TRBD2 (6 bases each). The CDR3 is 15 residues long. Germline V gene sequence: CDR1 MDHEN, CDR2 SYDVKM. V was clipped by 3 bases and J by 5 bases, with 16 bases between them. Here the CDR3 reads CASSFYGGPGETQYF. In nucleotides, the CDR3 is TGTGCCAGCAGTTTCTATGGGGGGCCTGGGGAGACCCAGTACTTC.

CDR3: CASSPRTGGASMDGYTF. In DNA form, the CDR3 reads TGTGCCAGTAGTCCACGGACAGGGGGCGCGTCGATGGATGGCTACACCTTC. The J gene is TRBJ1-2, the V gene TRBV19, with TRBD1 matching over 11 bases. The CDR3 runs to 17 residues. The V and J ends lost 5 bases and 6 bases, in that order; junction bases with no gene match: 14. Germline V gene sequence: CDR1 LNHDA, CDR2 SQIVND (reference sequence). Together with reference TRBV19 and TRBJ1-2, the CDR3 gives the full variable domain: DGGITQSPKYLFRKEGQNVTLSCEQNLNHDAMYWYRQDPGQGLRLIYYSQIVNDFQKGDIAEGYSVSREKKESFPLTVTSAQKNPTAFYLCASSPRTGGASMDGYTFGSGTRLTVV.